Listed here are 31 T cell receptor beta chains from one sample, sequenced in a study of shared T cell receptors in the human thymus. The repertoire was sequenced with immunoSEQ multiplex PCR; TCRdb's copy has only in-frame clones and lacks some. This sample has approximately 580,000 clones; 78% occur once, and the top ten carry roughly 0.013%. This sample also appeared in a second study, on human thymus T cells.

Sequenced: thymocytes. The receptors stem from a boy under two years old with a congenital heart defect.

Note on this clone: This CDR3 is also generated by other DNA sequences in the sample. The rearrangement uses TRBV6-5 and TRBJ2-7; the D gene is possibly TRBD1 (7 bases). V shed 2 bases and J shed 0 bases, with 11 bases lying between them. Germline CDR1 is MNHEY and CDR2 is SVGAGI. This CDR3 is 15 amino acids long. The CDR3 region has the DNA TGTGCCAGCAGTTACGGGCAGGGGGGCTCCTACGAGCAGTACTTC. This codes for CASSYGQGGSYEQYF.

This rearrangement joins TRBV7-3 to TRBJ1-2; 10 bases are shared with TRBD1. The CDR3 totals 16 residues. V lost 5 bases, J lost 4 bases, and 10 bases stayed unmatched. Germline V CDR1 and CDR2: SGHTA, FQGTGA. CDR3 nucleotides: TGTGCCAGCAGCGCAGCCGGGACAGGGGTCGGCTATGGCTACACCTTC. Its translation: CASSAAGTGVGYGYTF.

The V gene is TRBV28, the J gene TRBJ2-1, with D uncertain. The CDR3 extends over 15 amino acids. Germline V CDR1 and CDR2: MDHEN, SYDVKM. V was shortened by 3 bases and J by 4 bases, with 13 bases between the two germline ends. CDR3 residues: CASSLGNSYYNEQFF. Written as DNA, the CDR3 is TGTGCCAGCAGTTTGGGCAACAGTTATTACAATGAGCAGTTCTTC.

This chain connects TRBV30 to TRBJ1-3; 9 nucleotides line up with TRBD1. CDR1 is GTSNPN, CDR2 SVGIG, per germline (reference sequence). The CDR3 covers 18 residues. Trimming took 3 bases from V and 6 from J; bases not matched to a gene: 18. The CDR3 region is CAWSCGQGPDSGENTIYF. The CDR3 bases are TGTGCCTGGAGCTGTGGACAGGGGCCGGACAGTGGGGAAAACACCATATATTTT.

The chain recombines TRBV11-2 with TRBJ2-1, with 8 bases aligning to TRBD2. Germline V lookup: CDR1 SGHAT, CDR2 FQNNGV. V lost 6 bases and J lost 6; bases outside the gene matches: 4. This CDR3 is 13 amino acids long. The CDR3 DNA follows: TGTGCCAGCAGACCCAGCGGGAGCAATGAGCAGTTCTTC. Its protein product is CASRPSGSNEQFF.

The chain links TRBV28 to TRBJ2-7; TRBD1 matches at 10 bases. V gave up 4 bases and J gave up 2 bases; unmatched junction bases: 14. The germline V gene has CDR1 MDHEN and CDR2 SYDVKM. The CDR3 runs to 18 residues. Here the CDR3 reads CASSSPLLRQGATYEQYF. For the CDR3, the DNA is TGTGCCAGCAGTTCCCCCCTCCTAAGACAGGGGGCAACCTACGAGCAGTACTTC.

The chain employs TRBV5-1 and TRBJ1-1; TRBD1 matches at 10 bases. Germline-derived CDR1 and CDR2 are SGHRS and YFSETQ. This CDR3 has 18 amino acids. With 2 bases clipped from V and 4 bases from J, the junction kept 14 bases outside the gene matches. The CDR3: CASSLLGDRGRGGTEAFF. CDR3 nucleotides: TGCGCCAGCAGCTTACTCGGTGACAGGGGGCGCGGGGGCACTGAAGCTTTCTTT.

This rearrangement joins TRBV5-1 to TRBJ2-7, with D perhaps TRBD1 (6 bases). The germline V and J ends were trimmed by 0 bases and 5 bases, with 12 bases remaining between them. CDR1 and CDR2 (germline): SGHRS, YFSETQ. This CDR3 region has 14 residues. The CDR3 reads CASSLAYRDHEQYF. The CDR3 coding sequence is TGCGCCAGCAGCTTGGCGTACAGGGACCACGAGCAGTACTTC.

The chain has TRBV4-3 and TRBJ2-1, with 15 bases identical to TRBD2. Germline V lookup: CDR1 LGHNA, CDR2 YSLEER. V shed 0 bases and J 10 bases; nucleotides not matched to a gene: 7. The CDR3 spans 17 residues. CDR3 in amino acids: CASSQDGTSGRWGEQFF. Written as DNA, the CDR3 is TGCGCCAGCAGCCAAGATGGGACTAGCGGGAGGTGGGGAGAGCAGTTCTTC.

V and J are TRBV5-6 and TRBJ1-1; D remains unclear. This CDR3 is built from 14 residues. Germline CDR1 reads SGHDT; CDR2 reads YYEEEE. V was cut by 3 bases and J by 1 base, with 10 bases left in between. The CDR3: CASSWGRGNTEAFF. CDR3 nucleotide sequence: TGTGCCAGCAGCTGGGGTCGGGGGAACACTGAAGCTTTCTTT.

This rearrangement joins TRBV6-4 to TRBJ2-1, with TRBD2 matching 7 bases. CDR1 and CDR2 (germline): MRHNA, SNTAGT. V shed 6 bases and J 6 bases; nucleotides not matched to a gene: 11. The CDR3 runs 15 residues. The CDR3 loop is CASSLKAGEGNEQFF. The DNA for the CDR3 is TGTGCCAGCAGCTTGAAGGCCGGGGAGGGCAATGAGCAGTTCTTC.

The chain combines TRBV5-6 with TRBJ2-7; D is unclear. CDR3 length equals 15 residues. From germline, CDR1 is SGHDT and CDR2 YYEEEE. The V end was cut by 2 bases, the J end by 2 bases, with 14 bases between. This CDR3 reads CASSFRPTSPYEQYF. In DNA form, the CDR3 reads TGTGCCAGCAGCTTCCGCCCGACAAGTCCCTACGAGCAGTACTTC.

Note on this clone: Mismatch with germline at one junction end may stem from a read error. The chain carries TRBV29-1 and TRBJ2-5, with TRBD2 matching 9 bases. CDR1 is SQVTM and CDR2 is ANQGSEA in the germline V gene. This CDR3 comprises 16 residues. CDR3 DNA: TGCAGCGCTGAAAAGGGGCGCGGGAGGGCCAGGGAGACCCAGTACTTC. Protein: CSAEKGRGRARETQYF.

The V gene is TRBV5-3, the J gene TRBJ2-1, with D tentatively TRBD2 (5 bases). TRBV5-3 counts as an open reading frame of uncertain function. The CDR3 consists of 18 residues. Trimming pared 3 bases from V and 0 bases from J, leaving 19 bases between. As DNA, the CDR3 is TGTGCCAGAAGCTCCAAGACCGGACTGGTTGGCTCCTACAATGAGCAGTTCTTC. This translates into CARSSKTGLVGSYNEQFF.

The chain joins TRBV9 to TRBJ2-6; TRBD1 aligns across 7 bases. The V gene end was trimmed by 0 bases and the J gene end by 0 bases; junction bases not matched to a gene: 15. CDR3 length equals 21 residues. The germline V gene encodes CDR1 SGDLS and CDR2 YYNGEE. CDR3 DNA: TGTGCCAGCAGCGTAGGGGACAGTAGACGGCGGTTCTCCTCTGGGGCCAACGTCCTGACTTTC. This gives the protein CASSVGDSRRRFSSGANVLTF.

This chain joins TRBV20-1 and TRBJ1-5, with 7 positions matching TRBD1. The ends lost 6 bases at V and 6 bases at J; junction bases unmatched: 2. In germline, CDR1 is DFQATT, CDR2 SNEGSKA (reference sequence). CDR3 size: 11 residues. The CDR3 region has the DNA TGCAGTGCGTCAGGGGGTCAGCCCCAGCATTTT. It translates to CSASGGQPQHF.

V is TRBV4-1 and J is TRBJ2-1; 7 nucleotides match TRBD2. This CDR3 contains 16 residues. After removal of 4 bases from V and 6 bases from J, the junction contained 12 bases not matched to a gene. Germline V gene lookup returns CDR1 MGHRA and CDR2 YSYEKL. The CDR3 bases are TGCGCCAGCAGCCCAGCATCCGGGACTACCTCCAATGAGCAGTTCTTC. The encoded protein is CASSPASGTTSNEQFF.

This chain joins TRBV28 and TRBJ1-5; 11 nucleotides match TRBD1. The CDR3 has 14 residues. Trimming took 6 bases from V and 7 from J; bases not matched to a gene: 5. Per germline, CDR1 MDHEN and CDR2 SYDVKM. DNA for the CDR3: TGTGCCAGCAGCTGGGACAGGGGGGGACAGCCCCAGCATTTT. The encoded protein is CASSWDRGGQPQHF.

The chain combines TRBV18 with TRBJ2-2, with D perhaps TRBD2 (6 bases). The V end was cut by 4 bases, the J end by 6 bases, with 9 bases between. CDR1 is KGHSH, CDR2 LQKENI, per germline. This CDR3 contains 13 residues. The CDR3 is CASSQRLAGELFF. The CDR3 DNA is TGTGCCAGCTCACAGAGACTAGCCGGGGAGCTGTTTTTT.

The gene calls are TRBV18 and TRBJ1-2, with D maybe TRBD1 (6 bases). Deletions cut 8 bases from V and 5 bases from J, with 18 bases between. Looked up from germline, CDR1 is KGHSH and CDR2 is LQKENI. This CDR3 contains 14 residues. This chain's CDR3 is CASGRDTPYYGYTF. The CDR3, as DNA: TGTGCCAGCGGGAGGGACACTCCTTATTATGGCTACACCTTC.

This chain connects TRBV7-9 to TRBJ2-1, with TRBD1 identical over 11 bases. Germline loops: CDR1 SEHNR, CDR2 FQNEAQ (reference sequence). The junction had 14 bases not matched to a gene; V was cut back by 7 bases and J by 9 bases. The CDR3 totals 16 residues. The CDR3 loop is CASTIVEGQGDGEQFF. As DNA, the CDR3 is TGTGCCAGCACCATAGTGGAGGGACAGGGGGACGGTGAGCAGTTCTTC.

The V call is TRBV28, the J call TRBJ2-1; D gene unclear. The germline gives CDR1 MDHEN, CDR2 SYDVKM. The CDR3 consists of 15 residues. Trimming left V 3 bases short and J 2 bases short, with 11 bases between. The CDR3 nucleotides read TGTGCCAGCAGTTTGAAACAGAACCCCTACAATGAGCAGTTCTTC. This sequence encodes CASSLKQNPYNEQFF.

V usage is TRBV6-5 and J usage is TRBJ2-1, with D possibly being TRBD2 (6 bases). The V end lost 10 bases, the J end lost 8 bases, and 21 bases lay between the germline ends. The CDR3 totals 14 residues. Germline V lookup: CDR1 MNHEY, CDR2 SVGAGI. The DNA of the CDR3 is TGTGCCACCACCTTGGGCAGGGAGGTTTATGAGCAGTTCTTC. Encoded protein: CATTLGREVYEQFF.

The V gene is TRBV6-5, the J gene TRBJ2-4; TRBD1 might be the D (6 bases). The germline gives CDR1 MNHEY, CDR2 SVGAGI. V lost 6 bases, J lost 8 bases, and 14 bases lay in between. The CDR3 runs 13 residues. DNA of the CDR3: TGTGCCAGCAGACGGACAGAAGGGTACATTCAGTACTTC. Protein product: CASRRTEGYIQYF.

V usage is TRBV10-3 and J usage is TRBJ2-7; D uncertain. Per germline, CDR1 ENHRY and CDR2 SYGVKD. V was cut by 4 bases and J by 1 base, with 8 bases left in between. The CDR3 is 13 amino acids. CDR3 bases: TGTGCCATCAGTGGTCAACTTTCCTACGAGCAGTACTTC. Translated: CAISGQLSYEQYF.

The V call is TRBV5-5, the J call TRBJ1-4; tentative D call: TRBD1 (6 bases). Per germline, CDR1 SGHKS and CDR2 YYEKEE (reference sequence). Trimming cost V 4 bases and J 8 bases, with 18 bases left between them. This CDR3 has 15 amino acids. The CDR3 DNA sequence: TGTGCCAGCAGCCTGGAATGGGGGGGCGAGGAAAAACTGTTTTTT. This gives the protein CASSLEWGGEEKLFF. The full variable domain, with the rest looked up from reference TRBV5-5 and TRBJ1-4, is DAGVTQSPTHLIKTRGQQVTLRCSPISGHKSVSWYQQVLGQGPQFIFQYYEKEERGRGNFPDRFSARQFPNYSSELNVNALLLGDSALYLCASSLEWGGEEKLFFGSGTQLSVL.

The V and J genes are TRBV4-2 and TRBJ1-4, with 9 bases aligning to TRBD1. The CDR3 sequence is 16 residues long. V lost 4 bases, J lost 7 bases, and 10 bases stayed unmatched. CDR1 and CDR2 (germline): LGHNA, YNFKEQ. The CDR3: CASSLFPQGAFEKLFF. The DNA of the CDR3 is TGTGCCAGCAGCCTATTCCCACAGGGGGCATTTGAAAAACTGTTTTTT.

This chain uses TRBV6-1 with TRBJ1-5, with TRBD1 matching 7 bases. V lost 6 bases, J lost 5 bases, and 4 bases stayed unmatched. The CDR3 runs to 13 residues. CDR1 is MNHNS and CDR2 is SASEGT in the germline V gene. Here the CDR3 reads CASRDREDQPQHF. The CDR3 nucleotides read TGTGCCAGCAGAGACAGGGAAGATCAGCCCCAGCATTTT.

The V call is TRBV11-2, the J call TRBJ2-7; a weak D match, TRBD2 (8 bases). Germline assignment: CDR1 SGHAT and CDR2 FQNNGV. With 5 bases removed from V and 5 bases from J, the gap between germline ends came to 25 bases. This CDR3 has 17 residues. The CDR3 reads CASSPGGNGKRENEQYF. The DNA of the CDR3 is TGTGCCAGCAGCCCAGGGGGTAACGGCAAGCGGGAGAACGAGCAGTACTTC.

The chain links TRBV4-1 to TRBJ2-1; no clear D. Germline CDR1 MGHRA, CDR2 YSYEKL. The CDR3 is made up of 13 amino acids. Trimming shortened V by 1 base and J by 6 bases, and 7 bases separated the two germline ends. Here the CDR3 DNA reads TGCGCCAGCAGCCAAGGCGGCGGCAATGAGCAGTTCTTC. Its translation: CASSQGGGNEQFF.

The rearrangement links TRBV6-6 to TRBJ1-3, with TRBD1 matching over 8 bases. The germline CDR1 and CDR2 sequences are MNHNY and SVGAGI (reference sequence). CDR3 size: 15 residues. V lost 7 bases, J lost 3 bases, and 8 bases stayed unmatched. CDR3 in amino acids: CASITGGDYGNTIYF. The CDR3 DNA follows: TGTGCCAGCATTACAGGGGGAGATTATGGAAACACCATATATTTT.